The 18 T cell receptor beta chains listed next were all sequenced from one sample in a study of Ad26.COV2.S vaccination and SARS-CoV-2 variants. Treatment indicated: some 20 received Ad26.COV2.S at low or high dose, single or two shots; 5 received placebo; per-sample allocation not given. Material that was analyzed had been drawn on day 63 after the first vaccine or placebo injection. Method: immunoSEQ multiplex PCR; TCRdb's copy keeps in-frame clones and lacks some. This sample has roughly 510,000 clones, with 87% found just once. The sequencing used peripheral blood, collected in a trial of Ad26.COV2.S vaccine versus placebo. These receptor sequences come from a person aged 18-65 years who received the Ad26.COV2.S COVID-19 vaccine or a placebo.

The rearrangement uses TRBV4-3 and TRBJ1-1; perhaps TRBD1 as D (6 bases). Germline V lookup: CDR1 LGHNA, CDR2 YSLEER. CDR3 size: 16 residues. The V gene lost 4 bases and the J gene lost 0 bases, with 15 bases spanning the gap. This chain's CDR3 is CASSRGQGWVNTEAFF. The CDR3 DNA sequence: TGCGCCAGCAGCCGGGGGCAGGGATGGGTGAACACTGAAGCTTTCTTT.

J is TRBJ2-3 and V is TRBV11-2, with 9 bases identical to TRBD2. Germline CDR1 reads SGHAT; CDR2 reads FQNNGV. The CDR3 length is 15 residues. After removal of 3 bases from V and 4 bases from J, the junction contained 5 bases not matched to a gene. CDR3 region: CASSLAGGEADTQYF. CDR3 DNA sequence: TGTGCCAGCAGCTTGGCGGGGGGGGAGGCAGATACGCAGTATTTT. The variable domain in full, with the rest retrieved from reference TRBV11-2 and TRBJ2-3, is EAGVAQSPRYKIIEKRQSVAFWCNPISGHATLYWYQQILGQGPKLLIQFQNNGVVDDSQLPKDRFSAERLKGVDSTLKIQPAKLEDSAVYLCASSLAGGEADTQYFGPGTRLTVL.

The rearrangement uses TRBV7-9 and TRBJ2-5; no definite D call. The CDR3 is 12 residues long. Germline CDR1 and CDR2: SEHNR and FQNEAQ (reference sequence). V lost 7 bases to trimming and J lost 9 bases, with 15 bases between them. CDR3 sequence reads: CASNPGVGAQYF. The CDR3 DNA reads as TGTGCCAGCAACCCGGGCGTAGGAGCCCAGTACTTC.

J is TRBJ2-5 and V is TRBV30, with TRBD2 as a possible D gene (6 bases). CDR3 length equals 13 residues. From germline, CDR1 is GTSNPN and CDR2 SVGIG (reference sequence). With 2 bases removed from V and 2 bases from J, the gap between germline ends came to 9 bases. CDR3 sequence: CAWSRREQETQYF. CDR3 sequence (DNA): TGTGCCTGGAGTCGCCGGGAGCAAGAGACCCAGTACTTC.

The chain recombines TRBV11-3 with TRBJ2-3; D call uncertain. This CDR3 contains 14 residues. V shed 2 bases and J shed 6 bases, with 12 bases lying between them. The germline gives CDR1 SGHNT, CDR2 YENEEA. Here the CDR3 DNA reads TGTGCCAGCAGCTTATTAGTCCTGCGGGATACGCAGTATTTT. Amino acids: CASSLLVLRDTQYF.

The rearrangement links TRBV20-1 to TRBJ1-1; no reliable D call. The germline gives CDR1 DFQATT, CDR2 SNEGSKA (reference sequence). The CDR3 sequence is 11 residues long. Between the trimmed V and J ends, which lost 6 bases and 0 bases, there was a span of 5 bases. CDR3 in DNA: TGCAGTGCGTCAATGAACACTGAAGCTTTCTTT. Translating gives CSASMNTEAFF.

The chain carries TRBV6-5 and TRBJ2-1, with TRBD2 matching 7 bases. The CDR3 is 13 amino acids. The V and J ends lost 6 bases and 8 bases, in that order; junction bases with no gene match: 7. Germline-derived CDR1 and CDR2 are MNHEY and SVGAGI. CDR3 loop: CASSYRRGDEQFF. In DNA form, the CDR3 reads TGTGCCAGCAGCTACCGTCGGGGGGATGAGCAGTTCTTC.

This chain connects TRBV7-8 to TRBJ2-7; D remains unclear. The CDR3 is 15 residues long. V gave up 5 bases and J gave up 0 bases, with 14 bases separating them. The V gene's germline CDR1 is SGHVS and CDR2 FQNEAQ. CDR3 sequence reads: CASSRTDRSSYEQYF. CDR3 nucleotide sequence: TGTGCCAGCAGCCGGACGGATCGGAGCTCCTACGAGCAGTACTTC.

V usage is TRBV7-7 and J usage is TRBJ2-1; 12 bases map to TRBD1. J lost 9 bases, V lost 5 bases, and 14 bases had no gene match. The CDR3 length is 17 residues. Germline loops: CDR1 SSHAT, CDR2 FNYEAQ (reference sequence). The CDR3 loop reads CASSLGTGGAWSSEQFF. The DNA for the CDR3 is TGTGCCAGCAGCCTCGGGACAGGGGGCGCTTGGAGTAGTGAGCAGTTCTTC.

The chain carries TRBV30 and TRBJ1-2, with TRBD1 identical over 11 bases. The CDR3 is made up of 13 amino acids. The germline V gene encodes CDR1 GTSNPN and CDR2 SVGIG (reference sequence). Unmatched junction bases numbered 4, after V lost 3 bases and J lost 7 bases. The DNA of the CDR3 is TGTGCCTGGAGCTGGGGACAGGGGGGTGGCTACACCTTC. Amino acids: CAWSWGQGGGYTF. The full variable domain, rest sourced from reference TRBV30 and TRBJ1-2, is SQTIHQWPATLVQPVGSPLSLECTVEGTSNPNLYWYRQAAGRGLQLLFYSVGIGQISSEVPQNLSASRPQDRQFILSSKKLLLSDSGFYLCAWSWGQGGGYTFGSGTRLTVV.

The chain combines TRBV5-6 with TRBJ2-7; 9 bases line up with TRBD1. The V gene's germline CDR1 is SGHDT and CDR2 YYEEEE. There are 14 residues in the CDR3. V lost 4 bases, J lost 6 bases, and 8 bases stayed unmatched. The CDR3 sequence: CASSQTGGGREQYF. CDR3 coding DNA: TGTGCCAGCAGCCAGACAGGGGGTGGGCGCGAGCAGTACTTC.

This clone was counted once. The DNA is left out, because the CDR3 cannot be placed on it with certainty; the CDR3 is given as TCRdb lists it. This chain connects TRBV10-2 to TRBJ1-2. Germline loops: CDR1 WSHSY, CDR2 SAAADI. From its first to its last residue, the CDR3 has 15 amino acids. CDR3 amino acids: CASSSSSAFPYGYTF.

This chain uses TRBV27 with TRBJ2-7, with 10 bases lining up with TRBD2. This CDR3 has 13 amino acids. Losses at the gene ends were 5 bases for V and 5 bases for J; bases not matched to a gene: 3. Germline V gives CDR1 MNHEY, CDR2 SMNVEV (reference sequence). The chain's CDR3 is CASSGLAGDEQYF. Written as DNA, the CDR3 is TGTGCCAGCAGTGGGCTAGCGGGAGACGAGCAGTACTTC.

The chain carries TRBV5-4 and TRBJ2-7; 10 nucleotides agree with TRBD1. The CDR3 is 16 residues long. The V and J ends lost 4 bases and 5 bases, in that order; junction bases with no gene match: 12. CDR1 is SGHNT and CDR2 is YYREEE in the germline V gene (reference sequence). CDR3 coding DNA: TGTGCCAGCAGCGGGGCCCGGGACAGGGGCAAGGACGAGCAGTACTTC. This encodes CASSGARDRGKDEQYF.

The J gene is TRBJ2-5, the V gene TRBV29-1; 10 nucleotides line up with TRBD1. The trim removed 4 bases at V and 5 bases at J, leaving 7 bases unmatched. The CDR3 is made up of 14 amino acids. Germline V CDR1 and CDR2: SQVTM, ANQGSEA. Here the CDR3 DNA reads TGCAGCGTTGGGCCGGGACAGGGGTTCGAGACCCAGTACTTC. It encodes CSVGPGQGFETQYF.

The CDR3 loop reads CASSLTPNEQYF. CDR3 DNA sequence: TGTGCCAGCAGCTTAACTCCTAACGAGCAGTACTTC. The chain carries TRBV7-8 and TRBJ2-7; no firm D call. Germline CDR1 and CDR2: SGHVS and FQNEAQ. V was trimmed by 2 bases and J by 5 bases, leaving 7 bases between them. The CDR3 length is 12 residues.

This rearrangement joins TRBV14 to TRBJ2-3; no definite D call. V lost 2 bases and J 4 bases, leaving 10 bases between the germline ends. CDR3 length equals 14 residues. Germline V gives CDR1 SGHDN, CDR2 FVKESK. The DNA for the CDR3 is TGTGCCAGCAGCCAAAGGTGGAGCCCAGATACGCAGTATTTT. This gives the protein CASSQRWSPDTQYF.

V usage is TRBV30 and J usage is TRBJ2-7; D may be TRBD1 (6 bases). V was cut by 6 bases and J by 4 bases, with 10 bases left in between. Germline CDR1 GTSNPN, CDR2 SVGIG (reference sequence). The CDR3 is 11 residues long. In DNA form, the CDR3 reads TGTGCCTGTCAACAGGGATACGAGCAGTACTTC. Residues: CACQQGYEQYF.